These T cell receptor beta chains were read from a single sample in a study of blood T cell repertoires in COVID-19. Sequencing was performed with immunoSEQ multiplex PCR; in TCRdb, only in-frame clones are kept and a portion is missing. The sample includes under 400,000 clones, about nine tenths of them seen just once. Material for sequencing was PBMCs or T cells enriched from blood (not recorded which). The source is a woman in her twenties or thirties who had been exposed to COVID-19. CDR3s include the opening cysteine and the closing phenylalanine or tryptophan. A D gene is named only where the DNA matches it firmly. Clone size appears in some rows only: once, few, many, or a class for an expanded clone.

size,J,D,V,DNA,CDR3
NA,TRBJ2-7,TRBD2,TRBV5-1,TGCGCCAGCAGCTCTTTGACTAGCGGGAGCTCCTACGAGCAGTACTTC,CASSSLTSGSSYEQYF
NA,TRBJ2-1,TRBD1,TRBV9,TGTGCCAGCAGACCCCCCACGGACAGGCCGCATGAGCAGTTCTTC,CASRPPTDRPHEQFF
NA,TRBJ2-1,TRBD2,TRBV18,TGTGCCAGCTCACGAAGGACTAGCGGGAGTAAAGATGAGCAGTTCTTC,CASSRRTSGSKDEQFF
NA,TRBJ2-2,NA,TRBV5-1,TGCGCCAGCAGGACCCTGGACAGCCCGGGGACCGGGGAGCTGTTTTTT,CASRTLDSPGTGELFF
NA,TRBJ2-2,NA,TRBV5-1,TGCGCCAGCAGACAGACGAACACCGGGGAGCTGTTTTTT,CASRQTNTGELFF
NA,TRBJ2-5,NA,TRBV5-1,TGCGCCAGCAGCTTGGGGGCATCTTCGTGGGAGACCCAGTACTTC,CASSLGASSWETQYF
NA,TRBJ1-3,NA,TRBV2,TGTGCCAGCCTACAGGACTCTGGAAACACCATATATTTT,CASLQDSGNTIYF
NA,TRBJ2-3,NA,TRBV19,TGTGCCTCCAGAGGTAGCGGACGAGGCACAGATACGCAGTATTTT,CASRGSGRGTDTQYF
NA,TRBJ2-1,NA,TRBV9,TGTGCCAGTGCACGGTACAATGAGCAGTTCTTC,CASARYNEQFF
NA,TRBJ2-1,TRBD2,TRBV19,TGTGCCAGTAGTGGAGTAGCGGGAGGGCCCCATGAGCAGTTCTTC,CASSGVAGGPHEQFF
NA,TRBJ1-6,NA,TRBV2,TGTGCCAGCAGTGAAAATAGGGGAAATTCACCCCTCCACTTT,CASSENRGNSPLHF
once,TRBJ1-5,NA,TRBV18,TGTGCCAGCTCACCCCGACGGGGTGATCAGCCCCAGCATTTT,CASSPRRGDQPQHF